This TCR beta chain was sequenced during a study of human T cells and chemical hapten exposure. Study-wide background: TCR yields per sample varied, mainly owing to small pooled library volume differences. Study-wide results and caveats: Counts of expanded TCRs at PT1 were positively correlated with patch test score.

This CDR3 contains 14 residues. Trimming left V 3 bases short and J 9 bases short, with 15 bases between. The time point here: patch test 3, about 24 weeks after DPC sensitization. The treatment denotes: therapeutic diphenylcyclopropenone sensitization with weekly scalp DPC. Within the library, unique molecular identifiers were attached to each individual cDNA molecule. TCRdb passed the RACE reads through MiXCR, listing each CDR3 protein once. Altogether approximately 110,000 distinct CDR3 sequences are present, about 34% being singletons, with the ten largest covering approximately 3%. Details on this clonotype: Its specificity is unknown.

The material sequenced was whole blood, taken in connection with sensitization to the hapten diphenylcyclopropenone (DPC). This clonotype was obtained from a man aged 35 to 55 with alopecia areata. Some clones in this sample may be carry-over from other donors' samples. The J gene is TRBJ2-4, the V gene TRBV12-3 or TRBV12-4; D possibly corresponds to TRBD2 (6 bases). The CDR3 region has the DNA TGTGCCAGCAGTTTTCAGGACCCAGCGGGCATTCAGTACTTC. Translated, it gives CASSFQDPAGIQYF.